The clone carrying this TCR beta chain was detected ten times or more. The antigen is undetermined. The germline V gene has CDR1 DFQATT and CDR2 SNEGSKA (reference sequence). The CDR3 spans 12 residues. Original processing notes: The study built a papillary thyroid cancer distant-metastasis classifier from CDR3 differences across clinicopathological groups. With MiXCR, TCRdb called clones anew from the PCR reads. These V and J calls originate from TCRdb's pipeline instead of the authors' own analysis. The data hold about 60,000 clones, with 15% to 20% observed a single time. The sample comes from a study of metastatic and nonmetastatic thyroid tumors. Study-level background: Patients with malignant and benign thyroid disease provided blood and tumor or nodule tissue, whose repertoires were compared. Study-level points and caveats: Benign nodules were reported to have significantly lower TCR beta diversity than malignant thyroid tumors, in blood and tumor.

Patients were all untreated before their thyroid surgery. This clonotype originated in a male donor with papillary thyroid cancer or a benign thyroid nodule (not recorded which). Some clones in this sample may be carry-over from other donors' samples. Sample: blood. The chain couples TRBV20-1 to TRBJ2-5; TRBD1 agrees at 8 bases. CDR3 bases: TGCAGCGCCAGGGGGCAGGTGGAGACCCAGTACTTC. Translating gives CSARGQVETQYF.